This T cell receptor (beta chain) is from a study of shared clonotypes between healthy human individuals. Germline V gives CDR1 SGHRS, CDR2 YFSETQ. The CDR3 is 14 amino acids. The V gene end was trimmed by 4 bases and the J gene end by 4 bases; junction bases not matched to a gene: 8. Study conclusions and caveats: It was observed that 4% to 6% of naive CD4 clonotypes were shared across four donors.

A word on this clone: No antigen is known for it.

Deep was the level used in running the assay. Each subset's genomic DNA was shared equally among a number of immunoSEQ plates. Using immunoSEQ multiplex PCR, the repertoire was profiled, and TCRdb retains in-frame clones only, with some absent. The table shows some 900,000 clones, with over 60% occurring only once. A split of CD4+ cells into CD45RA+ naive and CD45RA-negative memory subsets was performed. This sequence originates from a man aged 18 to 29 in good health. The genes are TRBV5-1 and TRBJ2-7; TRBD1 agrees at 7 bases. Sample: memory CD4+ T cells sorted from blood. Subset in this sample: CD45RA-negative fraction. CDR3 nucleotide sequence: TGCGCCAGCAGCCCTGACAGGGTCTTTTACGAGCAGTACTTC. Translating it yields CASSPDRVFYEQYF. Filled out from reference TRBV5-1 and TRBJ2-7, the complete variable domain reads KAGVTQTPRYLIKTRGQQVTLSCSPISGHRSVSWYQQTPGQGLQFLFEYFSETQRNKGNFPGRFSGRQFSNSRSEMNVSTLELGDSALYLCASSPDRVFYEQYFGPGTRLTVT.